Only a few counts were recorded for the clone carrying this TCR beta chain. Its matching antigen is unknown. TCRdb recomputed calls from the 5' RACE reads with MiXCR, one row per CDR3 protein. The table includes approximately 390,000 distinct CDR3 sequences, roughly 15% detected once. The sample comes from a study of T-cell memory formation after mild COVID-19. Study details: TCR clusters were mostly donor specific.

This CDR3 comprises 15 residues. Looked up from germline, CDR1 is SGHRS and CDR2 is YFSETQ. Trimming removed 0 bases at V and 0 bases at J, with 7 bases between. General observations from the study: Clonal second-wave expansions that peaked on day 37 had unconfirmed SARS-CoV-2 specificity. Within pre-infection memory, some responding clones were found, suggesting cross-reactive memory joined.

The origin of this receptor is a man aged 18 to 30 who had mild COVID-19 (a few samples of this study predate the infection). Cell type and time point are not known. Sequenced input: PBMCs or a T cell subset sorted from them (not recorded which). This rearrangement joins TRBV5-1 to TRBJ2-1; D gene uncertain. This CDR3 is CASSLEWASYNEQFF. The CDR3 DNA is TGCGCCAGCAGCTTGGAGTGGGCCTCCTACAATGAGCAGTTCTTC. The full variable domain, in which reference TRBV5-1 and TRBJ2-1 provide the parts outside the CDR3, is KAGVTQTPRYLIKTRGQQVTLSCSPISGHRSVSWYQQTPGQGLQFLFEYFSETQRNKGNFPGRFSGRQFSNSRSEMNVSTLELGDSALYLCASSLEWASYNEQFFGPGTRLTVL.